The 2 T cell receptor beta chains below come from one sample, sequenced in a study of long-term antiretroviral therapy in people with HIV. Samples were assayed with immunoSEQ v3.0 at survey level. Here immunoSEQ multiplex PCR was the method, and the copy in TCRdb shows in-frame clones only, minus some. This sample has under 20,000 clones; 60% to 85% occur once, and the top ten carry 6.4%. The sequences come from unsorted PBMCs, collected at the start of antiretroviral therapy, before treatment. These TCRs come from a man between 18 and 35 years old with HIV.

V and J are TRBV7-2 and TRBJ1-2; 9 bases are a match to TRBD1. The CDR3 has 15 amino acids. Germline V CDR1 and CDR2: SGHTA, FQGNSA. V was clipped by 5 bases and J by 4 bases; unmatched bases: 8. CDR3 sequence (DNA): TGTGCCAGCAGCCAAGGGACAGGGACCTTCTATGGCTACACCTTC. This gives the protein CASSQGTGTFYGYTF.

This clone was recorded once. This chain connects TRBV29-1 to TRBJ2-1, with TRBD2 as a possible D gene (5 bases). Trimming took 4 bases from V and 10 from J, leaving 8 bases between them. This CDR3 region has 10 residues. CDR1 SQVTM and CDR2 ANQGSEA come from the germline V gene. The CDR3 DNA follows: TGCAGCGTTGTTCGGGAAGAGCAGTTCTTC. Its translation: CSVVREEQFF.